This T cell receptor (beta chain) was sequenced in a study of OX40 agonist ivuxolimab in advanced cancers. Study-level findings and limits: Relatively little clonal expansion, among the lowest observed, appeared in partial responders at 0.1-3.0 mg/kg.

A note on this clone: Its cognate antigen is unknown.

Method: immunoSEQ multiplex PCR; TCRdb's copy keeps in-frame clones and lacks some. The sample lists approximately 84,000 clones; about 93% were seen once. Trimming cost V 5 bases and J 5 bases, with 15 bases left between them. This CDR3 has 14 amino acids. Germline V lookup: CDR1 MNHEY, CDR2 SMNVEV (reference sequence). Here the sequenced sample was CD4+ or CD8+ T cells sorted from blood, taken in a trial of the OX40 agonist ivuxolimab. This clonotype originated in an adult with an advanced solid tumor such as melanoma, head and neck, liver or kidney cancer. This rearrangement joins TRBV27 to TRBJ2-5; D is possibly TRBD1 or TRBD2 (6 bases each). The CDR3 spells CASSLRGGGETQYF. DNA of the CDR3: TGTGCCAGCAGTCTCAGGGGTGGAGGGGAGACCCAGTACTTC.